The 6 T cell receptor beta chains below all came from one sample that was sequenced in a study of CD8+ T cells in alopecia areata. The authors extracted RNA and reverse transcribed it into cDNA as the sequencing template. Clones were read by immunoSEQ multiplex PCR, and TCRdb kept only the in-frame ones, dropping some. The sample includes about 110,000 clones, 55% to 75% seen only once; the top ten take under 25%. Sequencing was performed on CD8+ T cells sorted from blood. These receptors originate from a human donor in good health.

The V gene is TRBV29-1, the J gene TRBJ2-1, with 7 bases that match TRBD1. This CDR3 region has 14 residues. V dropped 7 bases and J dropped 12; count of bases not matched to a gene: 18. The germline V gene encodes CDR1 SQVTM and CDR2 ANQGSEA. CDR3 in DNA: TGCAGCGCACCGACAGGGCAGTTCTCCGAGGGGCAGTTCTTC. This sequence encodes CSAPTGQFSEGQFF.

The rearrangement links TRBV9 to TRBJ2-1; 11 positions agree with TRBD2. This CDR3 is built from 16 residues. Germline V CDR1 and CDR2: SGDLS, YYNGEE. Unmatched junction bases numbered 7, after V lost 0 bases and J lost 8 bases. DNA of the CDR3: TGTGCCAGCAGCGTAGACGATAGCGGGGGGGCGGATGAGCAGTTCTTC. It specifies CASSVDDSGGADEQFF.

The chain links TRBV6-5 to TRBJ1-5; D perhaps matches TRBD1 (5 bases). Germline CDR1 is MNHEY and CDR2 is SVGAGI. The V and J ends lost 5 bases and 7 bases respectively, with 12 bases between them. The CDR3 contains 13 residues. This chain's CDR3 is CASSQGLGQPQHF. CDR3 DNA sequence: TGTGCCAGCAGTCAGGGTTTGGGGCAGCCCCAGCATTTT.

Turning to this clone: This clone may be a read error of a much larger clone one base away. Other DNA variants within this sample encode the same CDR3. This chain connects TRBV7-2 to TRBJ1-5; D gene ambiguous. Looked up from germline, CDR1 is SGHTA and CDR2 is FQGNSA. Trimming took 1 base from V and 2 from J, leaving 0 bases between them. CDR3 length: 12 residues. CDR3 sequence: CASSLGNQPQHF. The CDR3 nucleotides read TGTGCCAGCAGCTTAGGCAATCAGCCCCAGCATTTT.

V is TRBV6-1 and J is TRBJ1-2; D is uncertain. Germline V CDR1 and CDR2: MNHNS, SASEGT. The CDR3 covers 12 residues. The V gene lost 0 bases and the J gene lost 8 bases, with 7 bases spanning the gap. CDR3 nucleotides: TGTGCCAGCAGTGAAGCGTGGGAGGGCTACACCTTC. Translation: CASSEAWEGYTF.

The chain carries TRBV2 and TRBJ2-7, with a tentative D call TRBD2 (5 bases). The CDR3 extends over 14 amino acids. Trimming removed 3 bases from V and 1 base from J, with 10 bases in between. The germline V gene encodes CDR1 SNHLY and CDR2 FYNNEI. The CDR3 DNA reads TGTGCCAGCAGTGATTCTAGCAGTTCCTACGAGCAGTACTTC. This translates into CASSDSSSSYEQYF. Combining the CDR3 with reference TRBV2 and TRBJ2-7 gives the whole variable domain EPEVTQTPSHQVTQMGQEVILRCVPISNHLYFYWYRQILGQKVEFLVSFYNNEISEKSEIFDDQFSVERPDGSNFTLKIRSTKLEDSAMYFCASSDSSSSYEQYFGPGTRLTVT.